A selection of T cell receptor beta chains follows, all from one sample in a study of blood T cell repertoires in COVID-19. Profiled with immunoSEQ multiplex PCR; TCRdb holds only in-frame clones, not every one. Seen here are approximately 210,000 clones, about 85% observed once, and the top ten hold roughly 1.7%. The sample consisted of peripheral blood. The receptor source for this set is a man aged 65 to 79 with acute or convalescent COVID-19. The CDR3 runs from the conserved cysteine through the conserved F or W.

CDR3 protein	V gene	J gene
CASSQSGTRTYEQYF	TRBV28	TRBJ2-7
CASSQEGSSGRWEQFF	TRBV14	TRBJ2-1
CASRRGGAGHNQPQHF	TRBV6-4	TRBJ1-5
CASSGAQGAYETQYF	TRBV28	TRBJ2-5
CASSPRGLAGANTGELFF	TRBV18	TRBJ2-2
CASSVGREGTDTQYF	TRBV9	TRBJ2-3
CASSKQALNTEAFF	TRBV7-2	TRBJ1-1
CSVVTGGTYEQYF	TRBV29-1	TRBJ2-7
CASSEGTGELFF	TRBV9	TRBJ2-2
CASSPLVALAESSYEQYF	TRBV18	TRBJ2-7
CASSQGGLTEAFF	TRBV6-5	TRBJ1-1
CATRGGQNYNEQFF	TRBV27	TRBJ2-1
CASSPISGKDEKLFF	TRBV2	TRBJ1-4
CASSLDRGAGELFF	TRBV5-4	TRBJ2-2
CASSLSTGTGGLMGYTF	TRBV28	TRBJ1-2
CATQEVKNTGELFF	TRBV10-3	TRBJ2-2
CASSPSGTNEKLFF	TRBV18	TRBJ1-4
CASSPGRNYPLYGYTF	TRBV6-2/TRBV6-3	TRBJ1-2
CASSLASGTYNEQFF	TRBV7-2	TRBJ2-1
CATSDRGTYEQYF	TRBV24-1	TRBJ2-7
CASSSGGTGTEAFF	TRBV28	TRBJ1-1
CASSLQYREEAFF	TRBV7-2	TRBJ1-1
CASCPDRAGGYTF	TRBV18	TRBJ1-2
CASRDQGGNTEAFF	TRBV5-1	TRBJ1-1
CAISYGGGELFF	TRBV10-3	TRBJ2-2
CASSQETGGNYGYTF	TRBV4-1	TRBJ1-2
CASRSVRVEQFF	TRBV28	TRBJ2-1
CASSPTGGEQYF	TRBV7-3	TRBJ2-7
CASSFSISGRPRGNEQFF	TRBV28	TRBJ2-1
CASSPRPNTGELFF	TRBV18	TRBJ2-2
CASSQDRGRGYTF	TRBV3-1/TRBV3-2	TRBJ1-2
CASSVGPPAEAFF	TRBV7-2	TRBJ1-1
CASSRGQVIGEKLFF	TRBV6-6	TRBJ1-4
CASSYSSSGTYEQYF	TRBV6-5	TRBJ2-7
CASSSTNTGELFF	TRBV5-1	TRBJ2-2
CAISAGANEKLFF	TRBV10-3	TRBJ1-4
CATSSAQGSGSGANVLTF	TRBV15	TRBJ2-6